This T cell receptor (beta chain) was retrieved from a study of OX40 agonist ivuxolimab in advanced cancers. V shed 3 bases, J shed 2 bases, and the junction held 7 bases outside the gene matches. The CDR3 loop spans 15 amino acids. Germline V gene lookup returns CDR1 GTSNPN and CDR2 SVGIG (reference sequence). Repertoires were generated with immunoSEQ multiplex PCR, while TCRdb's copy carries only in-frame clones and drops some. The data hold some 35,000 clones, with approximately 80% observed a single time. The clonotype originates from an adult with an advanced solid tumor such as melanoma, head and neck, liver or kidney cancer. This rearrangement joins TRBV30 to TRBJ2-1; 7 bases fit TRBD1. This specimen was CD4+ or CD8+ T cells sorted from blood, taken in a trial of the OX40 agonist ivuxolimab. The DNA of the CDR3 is TGTGCCTGGAGGAAGGGGGCAGGGCCCTACAATGAGCAGTTCTTC. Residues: CAWRKGAGPYNEQFF.